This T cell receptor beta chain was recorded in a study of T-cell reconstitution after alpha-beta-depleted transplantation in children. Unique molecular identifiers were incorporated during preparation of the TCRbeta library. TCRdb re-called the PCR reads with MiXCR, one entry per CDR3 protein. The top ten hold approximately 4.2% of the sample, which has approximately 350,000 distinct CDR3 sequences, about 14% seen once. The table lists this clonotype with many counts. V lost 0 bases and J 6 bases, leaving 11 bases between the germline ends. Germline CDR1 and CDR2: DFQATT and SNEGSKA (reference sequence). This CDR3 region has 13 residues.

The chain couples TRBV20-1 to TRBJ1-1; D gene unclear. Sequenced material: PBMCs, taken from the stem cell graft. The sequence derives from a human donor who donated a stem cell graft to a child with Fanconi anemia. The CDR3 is CSARDSPKAEAFF. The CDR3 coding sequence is TGCAGTGCTAGAGACTCCCCTAAGGCTGAAGCTTTCTTT.